The T cell receptor beta chain described here comes from a study of blood T cell repertoires in COVID-19. Study details: Sources were T cells, B-cell-depleted T cells, or PBMCs; the material itself was cDNA or gDNA.

Germline CDR1 is DFQATT and CDR2 is SNEGSKA (reference sequence). CDR3 length equals 15 residues. Trimming removed 3 bases from V and 6 bases from J; junction bases left unmatched: 9. Measured with immunoSEQ multiplex PCR; TCRdb has only the in-frame clones, and not every one. The repertoire consists of 55,000 to 75,000 clones, with 65% to 85% occurring once and the leading ten covering about 5.9%. Sequencing used peripheral blood. This receptor was taken from a human donor in a cohort sampled during active COVID-19. The J gene is TRBJ2-1, the V gene TRBV20-1; 9 bases are a match to TRBD2. The CDR3 region has the DNA TGCAGTGCTAGTGATCGTCTAGCGGGAACCAATGAGCAGTTCTTC. Its protein is CSASDRLAGTNEQFF.